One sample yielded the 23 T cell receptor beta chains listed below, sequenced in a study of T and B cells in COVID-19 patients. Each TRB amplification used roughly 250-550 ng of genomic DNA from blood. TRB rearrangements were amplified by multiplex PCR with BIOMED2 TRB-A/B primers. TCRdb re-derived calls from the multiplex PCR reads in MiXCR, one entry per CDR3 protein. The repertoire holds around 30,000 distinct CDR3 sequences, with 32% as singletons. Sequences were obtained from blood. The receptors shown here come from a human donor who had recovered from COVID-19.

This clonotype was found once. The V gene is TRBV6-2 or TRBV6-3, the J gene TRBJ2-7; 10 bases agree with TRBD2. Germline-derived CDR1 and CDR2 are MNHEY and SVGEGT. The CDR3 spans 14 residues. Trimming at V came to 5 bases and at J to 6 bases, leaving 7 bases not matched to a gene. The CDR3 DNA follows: TGTGCCAGCAGTGCCGGGACTAGCGTCTCCGAGCAGTACTTC. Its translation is CASSAGTSVSEQYF.

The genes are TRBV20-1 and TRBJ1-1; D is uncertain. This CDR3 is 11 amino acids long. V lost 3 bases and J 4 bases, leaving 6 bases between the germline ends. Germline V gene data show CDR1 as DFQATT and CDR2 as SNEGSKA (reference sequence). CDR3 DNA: TGCAGTGCTAGGCTATCCACTGAAGCTTTCTTT. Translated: CSARLSTEAFF.

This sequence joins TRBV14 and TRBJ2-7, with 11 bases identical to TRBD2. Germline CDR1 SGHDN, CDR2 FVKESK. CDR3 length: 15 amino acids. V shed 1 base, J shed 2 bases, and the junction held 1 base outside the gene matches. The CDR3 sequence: CASSQGLAGPYEQYF. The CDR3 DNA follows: TGTGCCAGCAGCCAAGGACTAGCGGGACCCTACGAGCAGTACTTC.

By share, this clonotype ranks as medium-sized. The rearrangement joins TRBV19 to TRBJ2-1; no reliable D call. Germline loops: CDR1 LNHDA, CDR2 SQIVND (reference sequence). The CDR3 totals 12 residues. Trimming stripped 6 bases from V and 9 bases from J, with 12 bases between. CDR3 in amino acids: CASSSHGGEQFF. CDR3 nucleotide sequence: TGTGCCAGTAGCTCCCATGGCGGTGAGCAGTTCTTC.

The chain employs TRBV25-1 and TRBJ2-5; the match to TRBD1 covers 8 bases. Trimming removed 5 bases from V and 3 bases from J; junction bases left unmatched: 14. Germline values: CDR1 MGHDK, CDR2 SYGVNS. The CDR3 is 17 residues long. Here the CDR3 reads CASSTYQRDRREETQYF. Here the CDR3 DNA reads TGTGCCAGCAGTACATACCAAAGGGACAGGCGGGAAGAGACCCAGTACTTC.

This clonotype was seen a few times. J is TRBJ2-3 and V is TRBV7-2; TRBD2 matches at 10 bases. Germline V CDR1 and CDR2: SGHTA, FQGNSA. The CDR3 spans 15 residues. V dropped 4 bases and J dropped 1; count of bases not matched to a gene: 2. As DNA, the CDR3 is TGTGCCAGCAGCTCCCTAGCGGGAGGCACAGATACGCAGTATTTT. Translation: CASSSLAGGTDTQYF.

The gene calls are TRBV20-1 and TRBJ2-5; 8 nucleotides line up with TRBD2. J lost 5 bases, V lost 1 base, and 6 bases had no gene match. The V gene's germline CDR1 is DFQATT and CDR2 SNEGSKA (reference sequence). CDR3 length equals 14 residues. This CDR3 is CSARAGRAFETQYF. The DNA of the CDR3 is TGCAGTGCTAGAGCCGGGAGGGCCTTTGAGACCCAGTACTTC.

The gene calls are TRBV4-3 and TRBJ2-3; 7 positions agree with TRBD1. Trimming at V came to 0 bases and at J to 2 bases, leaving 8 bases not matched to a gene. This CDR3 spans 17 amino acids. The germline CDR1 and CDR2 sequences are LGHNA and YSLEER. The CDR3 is CASSQDGLGTVTDTQYF. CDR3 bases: TGCGCCAGCAGCCAAGATGGGCTTGGGACAGTCACAGATACGCAGTATTTT.

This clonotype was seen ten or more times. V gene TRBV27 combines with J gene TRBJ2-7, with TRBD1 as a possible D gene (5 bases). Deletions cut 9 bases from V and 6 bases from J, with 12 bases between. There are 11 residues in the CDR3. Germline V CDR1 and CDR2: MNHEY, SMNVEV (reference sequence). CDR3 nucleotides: TGTGCCAGATTCGACAGAAGCGAGCAGTACTTC. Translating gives CARFDRSEQYF.

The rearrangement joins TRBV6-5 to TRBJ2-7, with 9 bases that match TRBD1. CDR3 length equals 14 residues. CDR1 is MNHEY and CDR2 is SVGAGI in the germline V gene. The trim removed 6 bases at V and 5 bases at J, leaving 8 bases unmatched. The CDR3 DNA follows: TGTGCCAGCAGCCCGGGACAGGGCGGCGACGAGCAGTACTTC. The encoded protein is CASSPGQGGDEQYF.

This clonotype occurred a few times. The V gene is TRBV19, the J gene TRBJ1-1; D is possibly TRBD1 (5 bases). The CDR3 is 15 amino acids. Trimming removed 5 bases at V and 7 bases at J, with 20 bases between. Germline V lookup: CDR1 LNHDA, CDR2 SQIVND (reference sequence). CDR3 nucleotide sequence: TGTGCCAGTAGTTTGGGACGCCAAGACGTTGGTGAAGCTTTCTTT. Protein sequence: CASSLGRQDVGEAFF.

CDR3 region: CASSLGTSGNEQFF. Here the CDR3 DNA reads TGTGCCAGCAGCCTAGGGACTAGCGGCAATGAGCAGTTCTTC. V is TRBV7-9 and J is TRBJ2-1; 11 nucleotides match TRBD2. CDR1 and CDR2 from the germline V gene are SEHNR and FQNEAQ (reference sequence). J gave up 6 bases and V 5 bases, and 3 bases lay outside the gene matches. CDR3 size: 14 residues.

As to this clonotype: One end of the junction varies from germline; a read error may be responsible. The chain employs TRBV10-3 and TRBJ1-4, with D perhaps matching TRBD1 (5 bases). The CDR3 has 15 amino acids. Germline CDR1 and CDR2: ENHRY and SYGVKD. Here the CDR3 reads CAISEGRGENEKLSF. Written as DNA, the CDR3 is TGTGCCATCAGTGAGGGGAGGGGTGAGAATGAAAAACTGTCTTTT.

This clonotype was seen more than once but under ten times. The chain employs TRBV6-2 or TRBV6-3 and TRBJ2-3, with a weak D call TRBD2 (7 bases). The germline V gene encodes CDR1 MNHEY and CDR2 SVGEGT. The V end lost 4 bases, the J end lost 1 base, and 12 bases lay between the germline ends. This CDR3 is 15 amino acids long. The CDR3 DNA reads TGTGCCAGCAGTTCCCGGGGGGCCGGCACAGATACGCAGTATTTT. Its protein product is CASSSRGAGTDTQYF.

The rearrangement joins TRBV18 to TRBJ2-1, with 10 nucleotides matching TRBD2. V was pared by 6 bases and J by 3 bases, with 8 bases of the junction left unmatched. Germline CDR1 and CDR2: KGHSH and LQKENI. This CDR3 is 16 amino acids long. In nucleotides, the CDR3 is TGTGCCAGCTCCGCCCTAGCGGGGGACTACTACAATGAGCAGTTCTTC. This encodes CASSALAGDYYNEQFF. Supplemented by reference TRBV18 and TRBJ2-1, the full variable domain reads NAGVMQNPRHLVRRRGQEARLRCSPMKGHSHVYWYRQLPEEGLKFMVYLQKENIIDESGMPKERFSAEFPKEGPSILRIQQVVRGDSAAYFCASSALAGDYYNEQFFGPGTRLTVL.

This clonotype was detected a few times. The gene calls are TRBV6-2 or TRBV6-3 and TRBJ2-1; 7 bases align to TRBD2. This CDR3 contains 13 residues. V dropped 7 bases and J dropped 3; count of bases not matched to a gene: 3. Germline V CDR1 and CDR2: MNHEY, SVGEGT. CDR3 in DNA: TGTGCCAGCACTTCTAGCGGCTACAATGAGCAGTTCTTC. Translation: CASTSSGYNEQFF.

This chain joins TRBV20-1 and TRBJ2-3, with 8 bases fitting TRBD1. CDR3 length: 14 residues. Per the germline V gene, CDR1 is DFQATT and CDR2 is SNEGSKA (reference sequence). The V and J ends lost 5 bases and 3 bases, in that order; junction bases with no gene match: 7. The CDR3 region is CSAPRTGLTDTQYF. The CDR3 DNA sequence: TGCAGTGCTCCCCGGACAGGGCTGACAGATACGCAGTATTTT.

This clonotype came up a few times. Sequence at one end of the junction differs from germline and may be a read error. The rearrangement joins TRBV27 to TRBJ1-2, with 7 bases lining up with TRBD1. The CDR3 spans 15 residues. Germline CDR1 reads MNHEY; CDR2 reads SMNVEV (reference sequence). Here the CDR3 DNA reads TGTGCCAGCAGTCTATCGACAGGGAGAGGCTATGGCTACACCTTC. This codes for CASSLSTGRGYGYTF.

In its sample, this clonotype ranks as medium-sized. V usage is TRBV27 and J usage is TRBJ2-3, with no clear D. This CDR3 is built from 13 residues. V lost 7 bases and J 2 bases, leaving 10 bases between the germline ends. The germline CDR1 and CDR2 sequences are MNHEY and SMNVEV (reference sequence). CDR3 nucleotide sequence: TGTGCCAGCAAAAGTAGGGCCACAGATACGCAGTATTTT. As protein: CASKSRATDTQYF.

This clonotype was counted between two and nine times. CDR3 DNA: TGTGCCAGCAGTTTCGAGGTCCTTGGGGAAAAACTGTTTTTT. This codes for CASSFEVLGEKLFF. The V and J genes are TRBV12-3 or TRBV12-4 and TRBJ1-4, with D uncertain. The CDR3 is made up of 14 amino acids. V shed 3 bases and J shed 8 bases, with 13 bases lying between them.

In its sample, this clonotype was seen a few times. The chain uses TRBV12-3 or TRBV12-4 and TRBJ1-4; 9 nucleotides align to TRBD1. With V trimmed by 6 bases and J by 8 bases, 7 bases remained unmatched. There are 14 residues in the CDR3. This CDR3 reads CASRRGTGREKLFF. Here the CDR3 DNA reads TGTGCCAGCAGGCGGGGGACAGGGCGAGAAAAACTGTTTTTT.

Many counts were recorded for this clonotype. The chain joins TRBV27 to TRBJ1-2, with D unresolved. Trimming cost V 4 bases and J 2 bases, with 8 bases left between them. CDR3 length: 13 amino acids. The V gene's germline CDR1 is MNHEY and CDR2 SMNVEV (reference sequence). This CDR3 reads CASSWTVNYGYTF. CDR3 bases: TGTGCCAGCAGTTGGACGGTAAACTATGGCTACACCTTC.

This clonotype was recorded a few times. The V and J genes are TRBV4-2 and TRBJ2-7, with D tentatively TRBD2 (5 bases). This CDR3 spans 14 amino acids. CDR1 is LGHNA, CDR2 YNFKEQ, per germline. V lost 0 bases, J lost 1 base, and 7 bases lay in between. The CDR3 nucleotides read TGTGCCAGCAGCCAAGACAGCGGATCCTACGAGCAGTACTTC. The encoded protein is CASSQDSGSYEQYF.